This TCR beta chain was captured by sequencing in a study of PD-1 blockade in classical Hodgkin lymphoma. Study-wide findings and caveats: CD4+ TCR diversity, unlike CD8+, climbed significantly by C4D1. Reports indicated that newly diagnosed patients had lower baseline TCR diversity than healthy donors did. Differences between repertoires have undefined causes, possibly disease activity or prior therapy.

Some clones are missing from TCRdb's copy, which holds only in-frame ones; the method was immunoSEQ multiplex PCR. The data hold around 91,000 clones, with roughly 89% observed a single time. Each of the patients experienced relapse following autologous stem cell transplantation, and their brentuximab vedotin exposure differed. Complete response, partial response or progressive disease constituted the best response categories observed. Per germline, CDR1 LGHNA and CDR2 YNFKEQ. The CDR3 runs to 16 residues. V was pared by 0 bases and J by 0 bases, with 9 bases between. A word on this clone: Its target is not known.

The sequencing used peripheral blood mononuclear cells (PBMCs), collected at baseline. This receptor was obtained from a human donor with classical Hodgkin lymphoma. The chain uses TRBV4-2 and TRBJ1-3; weak D call: TRBD1 (5 bases). In DNA, the CDR3 is TGTGCCAGCAGCCAAGACTCGGGACTCTCTGGAAACACCATATATTTT. It translates to CASSQDSGLSGNTIYF.